Given below is one T cell receptor beta chain in context. The sample originates from a study of blood T cell repertoires in COVID-19. This table comes from immunoSEQ multiplex PCR, and its TCRdb copy is limited to in-frame clones, with some not included. This table has over 200,000 clones, 65% to 90% appearing once. V shed 1 base and J 9 bases; nucleotides not matched to a gene: 9. The CDR3 covers 16 residues. Germline lookup yields CDR1 SGHVS and CDR2 FNYEAQ. The source material was PBMCs or T cells enriched from blood (not recorded which). The chain has TRBV7-6 and TRBJ1-6, with 7 positions matching TRBD1. The receptor comes from a woman in her thirties who had been exposed to COVID-19. DNA for the CDR3: TGTGCCAGCAGCTTAGGCCCGACAGGGTCGGTTTCACCCCTCCACTTT. Translated, it gives CASSLGPTGSVSPLHF.